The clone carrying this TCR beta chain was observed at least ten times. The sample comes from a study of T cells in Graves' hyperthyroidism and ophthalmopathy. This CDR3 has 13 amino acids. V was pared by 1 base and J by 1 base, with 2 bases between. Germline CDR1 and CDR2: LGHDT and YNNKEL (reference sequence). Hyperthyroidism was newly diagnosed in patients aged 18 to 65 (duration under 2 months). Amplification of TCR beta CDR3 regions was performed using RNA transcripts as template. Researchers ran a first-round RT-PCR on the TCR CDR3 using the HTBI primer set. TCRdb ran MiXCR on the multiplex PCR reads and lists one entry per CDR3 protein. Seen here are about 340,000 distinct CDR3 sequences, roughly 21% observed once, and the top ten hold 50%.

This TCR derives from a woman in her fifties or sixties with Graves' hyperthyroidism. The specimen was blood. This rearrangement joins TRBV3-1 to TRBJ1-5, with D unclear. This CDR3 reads CASSQGSNQPQHF. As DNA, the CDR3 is TGTGCCAGCAGCCAAGGGAGCAATCAGCCCCAGCATTTT.